A selection of T cell receptor beta chains follows, all from one sample in a study of shared clonotypes between healthy human individuals. The data were produced by immunoSEQ multiplex PCR, yet TCRdb's version contains in-frame clones alone and is incomplete. Of about 530,000 clones in the sample, 90% to 96% are singletons; the top ten hold 0.05% to 0.07%. Sequencing used naive CD4+ T cells sorted from blood. These receptors all stem from a woman aged 25 to 45 in good health. Both conserved end residues are part of each CDR3. Each record gives: CDR3 length, J gene, clone size, V gene, D gene, CDR3 DNA, CDR3 protein. D genes are given only for firm matches. The listing skips clone size in some rows; elsewhere it reads once, few, many or a size class.

>13|TRBJ2-2|-|TRBV30|TRBD1
TGTGCCCAAATGGGACAGGGGGACGGGGAGCTGTTTTTT
CAQMGQGDGELFF
>14|TRBJ1-5|once|TRBV28|TRBD1
TGTGCCAGCAGTCCCGGGACAGGGTTTCTGTCCCAGCATTTT
CASSPGTGFLSQHF
>16|TRBJ1-5|-|TRBV6-6|TRBD1
TGTGCCAGCAGTTACAAAGGACAGGGTAGCAATCAGCCCCAGCATTTT
CASSYKGQGSNQPQHF
>14|TRBJ2-7|-|TRBV6-6|-
TGTGCCAGCAGTTACACCACCGTGGGGGGCGAGCAGTACTTC
CASSYTTVGGEQYF
>15|TRBJ2-7|once|TRBV27|-
TGTGCCAGCAGTTTATCGACGCAGGGCTCCTACGAGCAGTACTTC
CASSLSTQGSYEQYF
>12|TRBJ2-1|once|TRBV5-1|TRBD2
TGCGCCAGCAGCCCGGGGACTAGCGGACAGTTCTTC
CASSPGTSGQFF
>17|TRBJ2-7|-|TRBV6-1|-
TGTGCCAGCAGTGAAGGGTCAATCCCTAGACAGACTTACGAGCAGTACTTC
CASSEGSIPRQTYEQYF
>15|TRBJ2-7|-|TRBV11-2|-
TGTGCCAGCAGCTTAGTTGGGCCCTTGGCCTACGAGCAGTACTTC
CASSLVGPLAYEQYF
>17|TRBJ2-5|-|TRBV2|-
TGTGCCAGCAGCTTCACAAGGGAAAGCGCTACAAAGGAGACCCAGTACTTC
CASSFTRESATKETQYF
>11|TRBJ2-7|once|TRBV29-1|-
TGCAGCGCTAGAGACTCCTACGAGCAGTACTTC
CSARDSYEQYF
>14|TRBJ1-4|-|TRBV5-1|-
TGCGCCAGCAGCTTGGAGGGGGGCAGGAGAAAACTGTTTTTT
CASSLEGGRRKLFF
>14|TRBJ2-3|-|TRBV19|TRBD2
TGTGCCAGTAGTTCTCTAGCGGGAACAGATACGCAGTATTTT
CASSSLAGTDTQYF
>16|TRBJ2-2|-|TRBV5-1|TRBD2
TGCGCCAGCAGCATGGGACTAGCGGGAGGTTCCGGGGAGCTGTTTTTT
CASSMGLAGGSGELFF
>14|TRBJ1-1|-|TRBV19|-
TGTGCCAGTAGTCCCGGGACGGTGGTTGCTGAAGCTTTCTTT
CASSPGTVVAEAFF
>16|TRBJ2-1|once|TRBV6-5|TRBD2
TGTGCCAGCAGTTACTTAGGGACTAGCGGGAAACGTGAGCAGTTCTTC
CASSYLGTSGKREQFF
>15|TRBJ1-1|-|TRBV11-1|-
TGTGCCAGCAGCTTAGTTGGGGTGGTAGGCACTGAAGCTTTCTTT
CASSLVGVVGTEAFF
>13|TRBJ1-4|-|TRBV10-2|-
TGCGCCAGCAGTGAGGGTTGGAATGAAAAACTGTTTTTT
CASSEGWNEKLFF
>14|TRBJ1-5|-|TRBV19|-
TGTGCCAGTAGTACGCTAGGGTCGGTTCAGCCCCAGCATTTT
CASSTLGSVQPQHF
>9|TRBJ2-1|-|TRBV28|-
TGTGCCATCCTAGGCGAGCAGTTCTTC
CAILGEQFF
>14|TRBJ2-2|-|TRBV5-1|-
TGCGCCAGCAGCTTGTCTCGGAACACCGGGGAGCTGTTTTTT
CASSLSRNTGELFF
>14|TRBJ2-7|-|TRBV19|-
TGTGCCAGTAGGACCAAGGGAGGGGGCGGCGAGCAGTACTTC
CASRTKGGGGEQYF
>13|TRBJ1-4|-|TRBV2|-
TGTGCCAGCGGGGGTGTTACTTATGAAAAACTGTTTTTT
CASGGVTYEKLFF
>11|TRBJ2-3|few|TRBV5-1|-
TGCGCCAGCAGCTCCACAGATACGCAGTATTTT
CASSSTDTQYF
>17|TRBJ1-1|-|TRBV7-2|-
TGTGCCAGCAGCTTAGGTCAGGTGGGACACATGAACACTGAAGCTTTCTTT
CASSLGQVGHMNTEAFF
>16|TRBJ2-3|-|TRBV28|-
TGTGCCAGCAGTTTAATTCGGCGGGGAGGCACAGATACGCAGTATTTT
CASSLIRRGGTDTQYF
>14|TRBJ2-7|-|TRBV9|-
TGTGCCAGCAGCGAGTTGTCAGGGTCCTACGAGCAGTACTTC
CASSELSGSYEQYF
>12|TRBJ1-6|-|TRBV28|-
TGTGCCAGCAGTTTCCCACAGGGTCCCCTCCACTTT
CASSFPQGPLHF
>14|TRBJ1-5|once|TRBV2|-
TGTGCCAGCAGTCAACAGGGTGAGCGTCAGCCCCAGCATTTT
CASSQQGERQPQHF
>13|TRBJ1-1|-|TRBV25-1|-
TGTGCCAGCAGTGAACCGGTAGCAGGCCAAGCTTTCTTT
CASSEPVAGQAFF
>14|TRBJ2-2|-|TRBV15|-
TGTGCCACCAGCAGAGATCTGGGGGGCGGGGAGCTGTTTTTT
CATSRDLGGGELFF
>17|TRBJ2-1|-|TRBV28|TRBD2
TGTGCCAGCAATACTCCGGGAGGGGCATCTCGGTACAATGAGCAGTTCTTC
CASNTPGGASRYNEQFF
>14|TRBJ1-5|-|TRBV19|-
TGTGCCAGTAGTATGATCGGAACCAATCAGCCCCAGCATTTT
CASSMIGTNQPQHF
>16|TRBJ2-2|-|TRBV7-2|-
TGTGCCAGCAGCTTAGTTGGGGGAACGAACACCGGGGAGCTGTTTTTT
CASSLVGGTNTGELFF
>15|TRBJ2-5|-|TRBV19|TRBD2
TGTGCCAGTAGTCCAGGGAGCGGGAGGGATGGGACCCAGTACTTC
CASSPGSGRDGTQYF
>13|TRBJ2-7|-|TRBV5-1|-
TGCGCCAGCTCCGGCCAGTTGAAATACGAGCAGTACTTC
CASSGQLKYEQYF
>17|TRBJ2-3|-|TRBV28|TRBD2
TGTGCCAGCAGGGAGGGAGCGGCGGGAGGGCCTATAGATACGCAGTATTTT
CASREGAAGGPIDTQYF
>14|TRBJ2-5|-|TRBV5-4|-
TGTGCCAGCAGTCCGTCAGGTCCACGGGAGACCCAGTACTTC
CASSPSGPRETQYF
>14|TRBJ1-4|-|TRBV28|-
TGTGCCAGCAGTAGGGGAAGCGGTAATGAAAAACTGTTTTTT
CASSRGSGNEKLFF
>15|TRBJ1-2|-|TRBV28|-
TGTGCCAGCACGCGACCGGGACTAGTTAACTATGGCTACACCTTC
CASTRPGLVNYGYTF
>15|TRBJ2-7|-|TRBV2|TRBD1
TGTGCCAGCAGTGAAGAGTGGGGACAGACCTACGAGCAGTACTTC
CASSEEWGQTYEQYF
>13|TRBJ2-1|-|TRBV5-1|-
TGCGCCAGCAGCCTCCGTGGGGACAATGAGCAGTTCTTC
CASSLRGDNEQFF
>11|TRBJ2-3|once|TRBV7-2|-
TGTGCCAGCAGCTTAGTAGAGGCGCAGTATTTT
CASSLVEAQYF
>12|TRBJ1-1|-|TRBV7-8|-
TGTGCCAGCAGCTGGCTGAACACTGAAGCTTTCTTT
CASSWLNTEAFF